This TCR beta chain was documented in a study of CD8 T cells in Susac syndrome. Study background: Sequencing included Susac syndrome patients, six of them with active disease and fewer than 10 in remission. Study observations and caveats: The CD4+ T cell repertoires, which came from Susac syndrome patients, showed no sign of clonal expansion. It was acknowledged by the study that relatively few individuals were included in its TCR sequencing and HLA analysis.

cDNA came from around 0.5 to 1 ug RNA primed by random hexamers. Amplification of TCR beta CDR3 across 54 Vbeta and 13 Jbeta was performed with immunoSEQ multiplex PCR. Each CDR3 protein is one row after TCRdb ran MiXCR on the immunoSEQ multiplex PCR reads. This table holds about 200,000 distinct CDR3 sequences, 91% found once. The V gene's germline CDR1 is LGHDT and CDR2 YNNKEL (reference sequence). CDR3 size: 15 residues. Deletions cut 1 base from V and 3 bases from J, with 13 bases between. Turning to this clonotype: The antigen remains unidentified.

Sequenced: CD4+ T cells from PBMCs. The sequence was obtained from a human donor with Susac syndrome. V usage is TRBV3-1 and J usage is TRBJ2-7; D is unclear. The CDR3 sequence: CASSQATASHYEQYF. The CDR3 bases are TGTGCCAGCAGCCAAGCAACGGCGAGCCACTACGAGCAGTACTTC.